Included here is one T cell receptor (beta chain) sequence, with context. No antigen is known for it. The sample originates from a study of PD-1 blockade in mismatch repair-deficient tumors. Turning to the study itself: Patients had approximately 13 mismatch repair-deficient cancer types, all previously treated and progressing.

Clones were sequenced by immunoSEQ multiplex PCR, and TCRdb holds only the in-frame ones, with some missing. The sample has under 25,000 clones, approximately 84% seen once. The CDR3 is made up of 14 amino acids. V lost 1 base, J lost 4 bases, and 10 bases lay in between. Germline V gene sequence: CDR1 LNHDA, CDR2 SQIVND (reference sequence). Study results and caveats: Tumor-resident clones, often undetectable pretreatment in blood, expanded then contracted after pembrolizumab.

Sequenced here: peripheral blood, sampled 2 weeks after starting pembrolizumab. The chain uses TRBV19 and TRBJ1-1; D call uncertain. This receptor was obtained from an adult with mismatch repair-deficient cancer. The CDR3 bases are TGTGCCAGTAGTATAGGCGGGAGAGGCACTGAAGCTTTCTTT. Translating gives CASSIGGRGTEAFF.